Listed here are 18 T cell receptor beta chains from one sample, sequenced in a study of low-dose radiotherapy and immunotherapy resistance in tumors. The authors ran 20 PCR cycles to amplify TCRs with a constant-region primer and V-primer adapter. MiXCR, applied by TCRdb to the reads, yields one record per CDR3 protein. The sample lists fewer than 60,000 distinct CDR3 sequences, roughly 12% occurring once. Regarding time point: before trial treatment. The specimen comprised PBMCs, sampled before treatment. All receptors derive from a female donor with ovarian cancer.

Worth noting for this clonotype: A junction boundary mismatches the germline segment, possibly from a read error. The J gene is TRBJ2-7, the V gene TRBV5-3; 9 bases map to TRBD1. TRBV5-3 is recorded as an ORF, its role being uncertain. The CDR3 contains 16 residues. The CDR3: CASSFFRGTGPYEQYF. The CDR3 coding sequence is TGTGCCAGCAGCTTTTTTCGTGGGACAGGGCCCTACGAGCAGTACTTC.

This clonotype has at least ten counts. DNA of the CDR3: TGTGCCAGCAGCAAAGGAAGGGGGGGCCCCCCGAACACCGGGGAGCTGTTTTTT. Amino acid sequence: CASSKGRGGPPNTGELFF. This sequence joins TRBV21-1 and TRBJ2-2; TRBD1 was called by the table and not checked on the DNA. TRBV21-1 is a pseudogene segment. The CDR3 extends over 18 amino acids.

This clonotype was observed a handful of times. The chain uses TRBV25-1 and TRBJ2-7, with D possibly matching TRBD1 (5 bases). This CDR3 contains 13 residues. Trimming shortened V by 8 bases and J by 1 base, and 12 bases separated the two germline ends. Germline CDR1 and CDR2: MGHDK and SYGVNS. Here the CDR3 reads CASRQWGSYEQYF. The CDR3 DNA is TGTGCCAGCCGACAGTGGGGTTCCTACGAGCAGTACTTC.

The genes are TRBV7-2 and TRBJ1-1; D unresolved. Germline CDR1 is SGHTA and CDR2 is FQGNSA. V lost 6 bases to trimming and J lost 1 base, with 9 bases between them. The CDR3 is made up of 13 amino acids. The CDR3 nucleotides are TGTGCCAGCAGGGTTGCGGGGAACACTGAAGCTTTCTTT. Translated: CASRVAGNTEAFF.

This clonotype has a count of ten or more. The rearrangement uses TRBV12-3 or TRBV12-4 and TRBJ2-7; possible D gene TRBD2, 7 bases. The V end lost 5 bases, the J end lost 4 bases, and 18 bases lay between the germline ends. The CDR3 consists of 15 residues. This CDR3 is CASSPYPRGPYEQYF. The CDR3 DNA reads as TGTGCCAGCAGTCCCTACCCGCGGGGGCCATACGAGCAGTACTTC.

The table lists this clonotype with many counts. This sequence joins TRBV7-2 and TRBJ2-3, with 13 bases fitting TRBD2. With V trimmed by 4 bases and J by 2 bases, 3 bases remained unmatched. Germline-derived CDR1 and CDR2 are SGHTA and FQGNSA. The CDR3 sequence is 16 residues long. The CDR3 protein is CASSSLAGGLTDTQYF. The CDR3 coding sequence is TGTGCCAGCAGCTCACTAGCGGGGGGGCTCACAGATACGCAGTATTTT.

As regards this clonotype: A far larger clone is a single base away, which makes a read error likely. The chain uses TRBV13 and TRBJ2-7, with 7 nucleotides matching TRBD2. CDR1 PRHDT and CDR2 FYEKMQ come from the germline V gene (reference sequence). Losses at the gene ends were 6 bases for V and 7 bases for J; bases not matched to a gene: 12. The CDR3 has 14 amino acids. Written as DNA, the CDR3 is TGTGCCAGCAGTCTAGCCGGGGGGTTCGATGAGCAGTACTTC. Its protein is CASSLAGGFDEQYF. Complete variable domain (other parts from reference TRBV13 and TRBJ2-7): AAGVIQSPRHLIKEKRETATLKCYPIPRHDTVYWYQQGPGQDPQFLISFYEKMQSDKGSIPDRFSAQQFSDYHSELNMSSLELGDSALYFCASSLAGGFDEQYFGPGTRLTVT.

This clonotype was picked up many times. The J gene is TRBJ1-6, the V gene TRBV27, with 9 bases lining up with TRBD1. The length of the CDR3 is 15 residues. Germline V gene lookup returns CDR1 MNHEY and CDR2 SMNVEV (reference sequence). With 6 bases clipped from V and 9 bases from J, the junction kept 9 bases outside the gene matches. CDR3 sequence (DNA): TGTGCCAGCAGCAGGGACAGGGAGGGTTTTTCACCCCTCCACTTT. Translation gives CASSRDREGFSPLHF.

In its sample, this clonotype was seen many times. V and J are TRBV30 and TRBJ2-7; 12 positions match TRBD1. The CDR3 spans 15 residues. V lost 3 bases to trimming and J lost 5 bases; unmatched junction nucleotides: 8. In germline, CDR1 is GTSNPN, CDR2 SVGIG (reference sequence). CDR3 amino acids: CAWSVPGQGAHEQYF. DNA of the CDR3: TGTGCCTGGAGCGTCCCGGGACAGGGGGCCCACGAGCAGTACTTC.

Many counts were recorded for this clonotype. This chain's CDR3 is CASSMGAGGQETQYF. CDR3 nucleotide sequence: TGTGCCAGTAGTATGGGGGCCGGGGGCCAAGAGACCCAGTACTTC. The chain has TRBV19 and TRBJ2-5; tentatively, D is TRBD1 or TRBD2 (6 bases each). The CDR3 runs to 15 residues. Trimming pared 3 bases from V and 1 base from J, leaving 12 bases between. Germline CDR1 LNHDA, CDR2 SQIVND (reference sequence).

The rearrangement joins TRBV9 to TRBJ2-7; TRBD2 matches 7 bases. Unmatched junction bases numbered 3, after V lost 0 bases and J lost 3 bases. The CDR3 covers 14 residues. Germline V gene sequence: CDR1 SGDLS, CDR2 YYNGEE. The DNA for the CDR3 is TGTGCCAGCAGCGTAGCCCCGGGGGGCTACGAGCAGTACTTC. Translating it yields CASSVAPGGYEQYF.

This clonotype was picked up one time. The CDR3 sequence: CASSLMGGQPSTEAFF. The CDR3 DNA follows: TGTGCCAGCAGCTTAATGGGGGGACAGCCGAGCACTGAAGCTTTCTTT. V is TRBV9 and J is TRBJ1-1, with 7 bases that match TRBD1. In germline, CDR1 is SGDLS, CDR2 YYNGEE. The CDR3 has 16 residues. V lost 4 bases, J lost 4 bases, and 13 bases stayed unmatched.

This clonotype has a count of ten or more. The chain carries TRBV28 and TRBJ2-7; 11 bases are shared with TRBD1. J was trimmed by 7 bases and V by 6 bases; bases with no gene match: 8. This CDR3 is 14 amino acids long. Germline V gives CDR1 MDHEN, CDR2 SYDVKM. The CDR3 DNA reads TGTGCCAGCAGAAAAGGACAGGGGGCAGGGGAGCAGTACTTC. Translating it yields CASRKGQGAGEQYF.

This clonotype has at least ten counts. The rearrangement uses TRBV6-5 and TRBJ1-1, with D tentatively TRBD1 (5 bases). Germline CDR1 MNHEY, CDR2 SVGAGI. The CDR3 contains 14 residues. The V and J ends lost 6 bases and 6 bases respectively, with 17 bases between them. The CDR3 here is CASSPGTKLPEAFF. CDR3 nucleotides: TGTGCCAGCAGCCCCGGGACGAAATTACCTGAAGCTTTCTTT.

This clonotype was found a few times. The chain has TRBV2 and TRBJ2-7, with D possibly being TRBD1 (6 bases). CDR1 and CDR2 from the germline V gene are SNHLY and FYNNEI. This CDR3 is 14 amino acids long. With 0 bases removed from V and 1 base from J, the gap between germline ends came to 7 bases. CDR3 nucleotides: TGTGCCAGCAGTGAAGCAGGGGGATCCTACGAGCAGTACTTC. Its translation is CASSEAGGSYEQYF.

The sample holds many counts of this clonotype. The chain links TRBV5-6 to TRBJ2-1, with D maybe TRBD1 (6 bases). CDR3 length equals 15 residues. Trimming removed 4 bases from V and 3 bases from J, with 14 bases in between. Germline loops: CDR1 SGHDT, CDR2 YYEEEE. The chain's CDR3 is CASSASIGGYNEQFF. CDR3 DNA: TGTGCCAGCAGCGCCTCGATAGGGGGCTACAATGAGCAGTTCTTC.

This chain uses TRBV29-1 with TRBJ2-1; TRBD1 is a possible D gene (5 bases). This CDR3 region has 15 residues. Trimming cost V 4 bases and J 1 base, with 14 bases left between them. Germline V gene sequence: CDR1 SQVTM, CDR2 ANQGSEA. The CDR3 nucleotides read TGCAGCGTTGGTGGGGCTAGTAGGTCCTACAATGAGCAGTTCTTC. Protein sequence: CSVGGASRSYNEQFF.

There are many counts of this clonotype. The CDR3 reads CASSLPRQGNANTGELFF. The DNA of the CDR3 is TGTGCCAGCAGTTTACCGAGACAGGGGAACGCGAACACCGGGGAGCTGTTTTTT. This rearrangement joins TRBV28 to TRBJ2-2, with 8 bases lining up with TRBD1. The CDR3 has 18 residues. After removal of 2 bases from V and 0 bases from J, the junction contained 8 bases not matched to a gene. Per germline, CDR1 MDHEN and CDR2 SYDVKM.